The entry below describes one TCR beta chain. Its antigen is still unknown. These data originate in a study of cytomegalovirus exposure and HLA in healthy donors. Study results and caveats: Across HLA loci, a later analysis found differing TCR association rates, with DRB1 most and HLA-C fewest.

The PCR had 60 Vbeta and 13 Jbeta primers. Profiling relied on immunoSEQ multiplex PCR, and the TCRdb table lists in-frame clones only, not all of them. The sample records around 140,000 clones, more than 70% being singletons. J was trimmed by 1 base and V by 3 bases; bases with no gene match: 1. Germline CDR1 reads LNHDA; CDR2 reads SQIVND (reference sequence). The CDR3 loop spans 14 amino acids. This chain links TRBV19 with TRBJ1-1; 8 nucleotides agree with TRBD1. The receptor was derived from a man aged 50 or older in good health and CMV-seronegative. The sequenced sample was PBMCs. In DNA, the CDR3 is TGTGCCAGTAGTATGGGGACAGGGAACACTGAAGCTTTCTTT. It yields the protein CASSMGTGNTEAFF.